The 30 T cell receptor beta chains below were found in one sample sequenced in a study of cytomegalovirus exposure and HLA in healthy donors. This table comes from immunoSEQ multiplex PCR, and its TCRdb copy is limited to in-frame clones, with some not included. The sample comprises over 150,000 clones, roughly nine tenths of which are singletons, and around 2.7% rests with the top ten. Sequenced material: PBMCs. The receptor set was obtained from a woman in her late teens or twenties in good health and CMV-seropositive.

The chain links TRBV4-2 to TRBJ2-3, with TRBD1 matching 9 bases. With V trimmed by 0 bases and J by 4 bases, 5 bases remained unmatched. Germline CDR1 LGHNA, CDR2 YNFKEQ. This CDR3 region has 16 residues. The DNA for the CDR3 is TGTGCCAGCAGCCAAGAGTGGACAGGGGATGCAGATACGCAGTATTTT. Protein product: CASSQEWTGDADTQYF.

This chain links TRBV9 with TRBJ2-5; D may be TRBD2 (6 bases). The CDR3 loop spans 16 amino acids. Trimming took 4 bases from V and 5 from J, leaving 21 bases between them. In germline, CDR1 is SGDLS, CDR2 YYNGEE. The CDR3 spells CASSPGSGPRRETQYF. The DNA of the CDR3 is TGTGCCAGCAGCCCCGGAAGCGGGCCCCGCAGGGAGACCCAGTACTTC. Full variable domain (rest looked up from reference TRBV9 and TRBJ2-5): DSGVTQTPKHLITATGQRVTLRCSPRSGDLSVYWYQQSLDQGLQFLIQYYNGEERAKGNILERFSAQQFPDLHSELNLSSLELGDSALYFCASSPGSGPRRETQYFGPGTRLLVL.

This rearrangement joins TRBV19 to TRBJ2-2, with D unclear. V was trimmed by 3 bases and J by 6 bases, leaving 5 bases between them. The CDR3 is 12 amino acids. CDR1 and CDR2 (germline): LNHDA, SQIVND (reference sequence). CDR3 in amino acids: CASSIPAGELFF. The CDR3 region has the DNA TGTGCCAGTAGTATCCCAGCCGGGGAGCTGTTTTTT.

The chain couples TRBV28 to TRBJ2-5, with D tentatively TRBD1 (5 bases). Trimming stripped 2 bases from V and 5 bases from J, with 12 bases between. Germline CDR1 and CDR2: MDHEN and SYDVKM. The CDR3 is 14 amino acids. DNA for the CDR3: TGTGCCAGCAGTTTAGTAGGGGTCTCTGAGACCCAGTACTTC. Translating gives CASSLVGVSETQYF.

CDR3 sequence (DNA): TGTGCCAGCAGCCAAGAAGACCAGACAGGGAACTATGGCTACACCTTC. Amino acids: CASSQEDQTGNYGYTF. The V call is TRBV4-2, the J call TRBJ1-2; 7 bases map to TRBD1. The CDR3 contains 16 residues. Germline-derived CDR1 and CDR2 are LGHNA and YNFKEQ. V shed 0 bases, J shed 2 bases, and the junction held 6 bases outside the gene matches.

The genes are TRBV7-6 and TRBJ2-1; 11 bases line up with TRBD1. CDR3 size: 16 residues. The V and J ends lost 1 base and 3 bases, in that order; junction bases with no gene match: 2. The V gene's germline CDR1 is SGHVS and CDR2 FNYEAQ. CDR3 nucleotide sequence: TGTGCCAGCAGCTTAGGGGGGACAGGGGGCTACAATGAGCAGTTCTTC. Protein product: CASSLGGTGGYNEQFF.

A word on this clone: Other DNA sequences in this sample translate to the same CDR3. The chain is built from TRBV5-6 and TRBJ2-7; TRBD2 agrees at 7 bases. V trimming: 0 bases; J trimming: 2 bases; junction bases outside the gene matches: 2. This CDR3 contains 14 residues. Germline loops: CDR1 SGHDT, CDR2 YYEEEE. Here the CDR3 reads CASSLGGSPYEQYF. The CDR3 DNA is TGTGCCAGCAGCTTGGGCGGGAGTCCCTACGAGCAGTACTTC.

This clone was observed a few times. The V call is TRBV18, the J call TRBJ1-5; D is unresolved. V was clipped by 2 bases and J by 5 bases, with 7 bases between them. Germline-derived CDR1 and CDR2 are KGHSH and LQKENI. The CDR3 length is 13 residues. CDR3 bases: TGTGCCAGCTCACCAGAGGGCGATCAGCCCCAGCATTTT. The encoded protein is CASSPEGDQPQHF.

This rearrangement joins TRBV18 to TRBJ2-3, with 9 bases lining up with TRBD2. The CDR3 loop spans 15 amino acids. The germline V gene encodes CDR1 KGHSH and CDR2 LQKENI. J lost 2 bases, V lost 4 bases, and 4 bases had no gene match. CDR3 region: CASSQTSGYTDTQYF. CDR3 sequence (DNA): TGTGCCAGCTCACAGACTAGCGGATACACAGATACGCAGTATTTT. The variable domain in full, with the rest retrieved from reference TRBV18 and TRBJ2-3, is NAGVMQNPRHLVRRRGQEARLRCSPMKGHSHVYWYRQLPEEGLKFMVYLQKENIIDESGMPKERFSAEFPKEGPSILRIQQVVRGDSAAYFCASSQTSGYTDTQYFGPGTRLTVL.

The V call is TRBV28, the J call TRBJ1-4; D gene ambiguous. V was cut by 2 bases and J by 3 bases, with 22 bases left in between. The CDR3 length is 19 residues. Germline V lookup: CDR1 MDHEN, CDR2 SYDVKM. Here the CDR3 reads CASSLRFVGRQRSNEKLFF. In DNA, the CDR3 is TGTGCCAGCAGTTTAAGATTTGTGGGGAGGCAGCGGTCTAATGAAAAACTGTTTTTT.

CDR3 sequence reads: CASSREYPNTGELFF. CDR3 sequence (DNA): TGTGCCAGCAGCCGGGAGTACCCGAACACCGGGGAGCTGTTTTTT. The chain uses TRBV6-5 and TRBJ2-2, with TRBD2 as a possible D gene (6 bases). The V end lost 6 bases, the J end lost 0 bases, and 11 bases lay between the germline ends. CDR1 MNHEY and CDR2 SVGAGI come from the germline V gene. CDR3 size: 15 residues.

CDR3 protein: CASSLDGTSGINEQFF. For the CDR3, the DNA is TGTGCCAGCAGCTTGGACGGGACTAGCGGTATCAATGAGCAGTTCTTC. The chain has TRBV11-2 and TRBJ2-1; 11 positions agree with TRBD2. From germline, CDR1 is SGHAT and CDR2 FQNNGV. The CDR3 runs to 16 residues. The V gene end was trimmed by 3 bases and the J gene end by 6 bases; junction bases not matched to a gene: 7. Full variable domain (missing parts from reference TRBV11-2 and TRBJ2-1): EAGVAQSPRYKIIEKRQSVAFWCNPISGHATLYWYQQILGQGPKLLIQFQNNGVVDDSQLPKDRFSAERLKGVDSTLKIQPAKLEDSAVYLCASSLDGTSGINEQFFGPGTRLTVL.

The CDR3 here is CASSPRVGPEKLFF. CDR3 sequence (DNA): TGCGCCAGCAGCCCCAGGGTGGGGCCTGAAAAACTGTTTTTT. V is TRBV5-1 and J is TRBJ1-4, with D maybe TRBD1 (5 bases). The CDR3 has 14 residues. Trimming removed 4 bases from V and 7 bases from J, with 14 bases in between. In germline, CDR1 is SGHRS, CDR2 YFSETQ.

The rearrangement joins TRBV20-1 to TRBJ1-1; no reliable D call. V was trimmed by 0 bases and J by 10 bases, leaving 6 bases between them. Germline loops: CDR1 DFQATT, CDR2 SNEGSKA (reference sequence). CDR3 length: 10 amino acids. The CDR3 here is CSAREEGAFF. CDR3 sequence (DNA): TGCAGTGCTAGAGAAGAGGGAGCTTTCTTT.

The chain has TRBV9 and TRBJ2-6, with 10 nucleotides matching TRBD2. Germline V gives CDR1 SGDLS, CDR2 YYNGEE. The CDR3 is 19 residues long. V shed 2 bases, J shed 0 bases, and the junction held 8 bases outside the gene matches. The chain's CDR3 is CASSVKRGLALSGANVLTF. The CDR3 DNA sequence: TGTGCCAGCAGCGTTAAAAGGGGACTAGCGCTCTCTGGGGCCAACGTCCTGACTTTC.

The genes are TRBV27 and TRBJ2-5; D perhaps matches TRBD2 (6 bases). Trimming stripped 4 bases from V and 2 bases from J, with 17 bases between. The germline V gene has CDR1 MNHEY and CDR2 SMNVEV (reference sequence). This CDR3 contains 16 residues. The CDR3 spells CASSSLAGAGQETQYF. The CDR3 DNA sequence: TGTGCCAGCAGTTCCTTAGCTGGGGCGGGACAAGAGACCCAGTACTTC.

The genes are TRBV7-8 and TRBJ2-5; weak D call: TRBD2 (6 bases). In germline, CDR1 is SGHVS, CDR2 FQNEAQ. With 1 base removed from V and 5 bases from J, the gap between germline ends came to 11 bases. This CDR3 has 14 amino acids. The CDR3 DNA sequence: TGTGCCAGCAGCTTAGTCACGGCGGGGGAGACCCAGTACTTC. The encoded protein is CASSLVTAGETQYF. Using reference TRBV7-8 and TRBJ2-5 for the parts outside the CDR3, the full variable domain is GAGVSQSPRYKVAKRGQDVALRCDPISGHVSLFWYQQALGQGPEFLTYFQNEAQLDKSGLPSDRFFAERPEGSVSTLKIQRTQQEDSAVYLCASSLVTAGETQYFGPGTRLLVL.

CDR3 nucleotides: TGTGCCACCAGCAGAGCATTCACCGGGGAGCTGTTTTTT. Translated: CATSRAFTGELFF. V usage is TRBV15 and J usage is TRBJ2-2; D remains unclear. This CDR3 has 13 residues. Germline V gene data show CDR1 as LNHNV and CDR2 as YYDKDF (reference sequence). Deletions cut 1 base from V and 4 bases from J, with 4 bases between.

J is TRBJ1-5 and V is TRBV6-1; D is undetermined. This CDR3 is 15 amino acids long. Per the germline V gene, CDR1 is MNHNS and CDR2 is SASEGT. The ends were cut back, 7 bases at V and 0 bases at J, with 13 bases in the middle. CDR3 amino acids: CASTSSGHSNQPQHF. The CDR3 region has the DNA TGTGCCAGCACCTCTTCCGGTCATAGCAATCAGCCCCAGCATTTT.

This clone was picked up one time. The rearrangement uses TRBV11-2 and TRBJ1-2, with a tentative D call TRBD1 (6 bases). Germline CDR1 is SGHAT and CDR2 is FQNNGV. The CDR3 has 15 residues. V lost 2 bases and J 3 bases, leaving 13 bases between the germline ends. CDR3 sequence: CASSLPAGAHYGYTF. The CDR3 nucleotides read TGTGCCAGCAGCTTACCGGCAGGGGCCCACTATGGCTACACCTTC.

This clone appeared a single time. The CDR3 loop reads CASSSHRDRGEVQETQYF. The DNA of the CDR3 is TGTGCCAGCAGCTCGCACCGGGACAGGGGAGAGGTCCAAGAGACCCAGTACTTC. The chain has TRBV7-9 and TRBJ2-5, with 10 bases matching TRBD1. Germline CDR1 and CDR2: SEHNR and FQNEAQ (reference sequence). Trimming removed 4 bases from V and 1 base from J; junction bases left unmatched: 12. The length of the CDR3 is 18 residues.

The chain recombines TRBV5-8 with TRBJ2-3; D gene ambiguous. The germline V and J ends were trimmed by 2 bases and 2 bases, with 12 bases remaining between them. Germline-derived CDR1 and CDR2 are SGHTS and YDEGEE. CDR3 length: 15 residues. CDR3 in amino acids: CASSFAGPPTDTQYF. The CDR3 DNA reads as TGTGCCAGCAGCTTCGCAGGCCCACCCACAGATACGCAGTATTTT.

This sequence joins TRBV7-7 and TRBJ2-5, with a tentative D call TRBD2 (6 bases). V lost 0 bases and J 5 bases, leaving 10 bases between the germline ends. CDR1 is SSHAT, CDR2 FNYEAQ, per germline (reference sequence). This CDR3 has 14 residues. CDR3 loop: CASSLAVEGETQYF. The CDR3 nucleotides are TGTGCCAGCAGCTTAGCGGTGGAGGGGGAGACCCAGTACTTC.

The V and J genes are TRBV15 and TRBJ1-5, with TRBD1 matching over 11 bases. V dropped 0 bases and J dropped 10; count of bases not matched to a gene: 8. The CDR3 totals 16 residues. Germline CDR1 LNHNV, CDR2 YYDKDF (reference sequence). The CDR3 reads CATSRDGTGGVDPQHF. CDR3 coding DNA: TGTGCCACCAGCAGAGATGGGACAGGGGGAGTCGACCCCCAGCATTTT.

This rearrangement joins TRBV6-1 to TRBJ1-2, with no clear D. V was trimmed by 8 bases and J by 3 bases, leaving 16 bases between them. Germline V gene sequence: CDR1 MNHNS, CDR2 SASEGT. This CDR3 region has 14 residues. CDR3 bases: TGTGCCAGCGGGCGGGCGCCTGCGGACTATGGCTACACCTTC. Translating gives CASGRAPADYGYTF.

The chain uses TRBV5-1 and TRBJ2-7; 8 bases align to TRBD1. CDR1 is SGHRS, CDR2 YFSETQ, per germline. This CDR3 comprises 20 residues. The ends lost 4 bases at V and 5 bases at J; junction bases unmatched: 26. The CDR3 DNA sequence: TGCGCCAGCAGCCCCCTGATTCCACCGACAGGGGTAAGTTCTTCGGACGAGCAGTACTTC. It translates to CASSPLIPPTGVSSSDEQYF.

The chain uses TRBV11-1 and TRBJ1-4; 9 bases align to TRBD1. V was pared by 4 bases and J by 0 bases, with 6 bases of the junction left unmatched. The germline V gene has CDR1 SGHAT and CDR2 FQDESV (reference sequence). The CDR3 runs to 17 residues. CDR3 region: CASSSRGQGATNEKLFF. In DNA, the CDR3 is TGTGCCAGCAGCTCCCGGGGACAGGGAGCAACTAATGAAAAACTGTTTTTT.

For the CDR3, the DNA is TGTGCCAGCAGTTTACGGACAGGGCCCTACGAGCAGTACTTC. This gives the protein CASSLRTGPYEQYF. The chain uses TRBV28 and TRBJ2-7; TRBD1 aligns across 8 bases. This CDR3 is 14 amino acids long. Unmatched junction bases numbered 2, after V lost 2 bases and J lost 2 bases. Per the germline V gene, CDR1 is MDHEN and CDR2 is SYDVKM.

V is TRBV6-1 and J is TRBJ1-2, with 8 bases that match TRBD1. This CDR3 is 13 amino acids long. CDR1 is MNHNS and CDR2 is SASEGT in the germline V gene. V shed 6 bases and J 8 bases; nucleotides not matched to a gene: 8. CDR3 DNA sequence: TGTGCCAGCAGGCGACAGGGACAGGACGGCTACACCTTC. Its translation: CASRRQGQDGYTF.

The chain combines TRBV6-1 with TRBJ1-1, with no clear D. This CDR3 has 13 residues. Germline lookup yields CDR1 MNHNS and CDR2 SASEGT. The V end lost 2 bases, the J end lost 1 base, and 5 bases lay between the germline ends. CDR3: CASSERENTEAFF. The CDR3 region has the DNA TGTGCCAGCAGTGAACGGGAGAACACTGAAGCTTTCTTT.